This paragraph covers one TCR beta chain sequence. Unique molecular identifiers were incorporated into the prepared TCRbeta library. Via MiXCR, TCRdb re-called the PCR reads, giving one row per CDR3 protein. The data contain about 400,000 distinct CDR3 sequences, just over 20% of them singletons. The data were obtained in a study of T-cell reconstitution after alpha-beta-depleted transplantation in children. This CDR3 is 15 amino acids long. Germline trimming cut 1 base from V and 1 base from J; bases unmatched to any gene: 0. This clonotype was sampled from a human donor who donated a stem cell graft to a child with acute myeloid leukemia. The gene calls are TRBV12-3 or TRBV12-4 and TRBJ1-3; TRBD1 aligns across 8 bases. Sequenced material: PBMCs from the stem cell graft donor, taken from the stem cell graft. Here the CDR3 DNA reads TGTGCCAGCAGTTTAGGGACAGGGTCTGGAAACACCATATATTTT. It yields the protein CASSLGTGSGNTIYF.